These 29 T cell receptor beta chains share one sample of origin, sequenced in a study of OX40 agonist ivuxolimab in advanced cancers. Sequenced by immunoSEQ multiplex PCR; TCRdb stores in-frame clones only, minus some. The repertoire holds tens of thousands of clones, with 88% as singletons. The sample consisted of CD4+ or CD8+ T cells sorted from blood, taken in a trial of the OX40 agonist ivuxolimab. These receptors came from an adult with an advanced solid tumor such as melanoma, head and neck, liver or kidney cancer.

Notes on this clone: Different DNA sequences within this sample yield the same CDR3. The chain carries TRBV19 and TRBJ1-5; 9 bases align to TRBD1. The J segment lost 1 base and the V segment lost 6 bases, leaving 1 base of the junction unmatched. CDR1 is LNHDA, CDR2 SQIVND, per germline (reference sequence). The CDR3 covers 14 residues. The CDR3 loop is CASRDRGSNQPQHF. The CDR3 nucleotides are TGTGCCAGTAGGGACAGGGGAAGCAATCAGCCCCAGCATTTT.

The rearrangement links TRBV6-1 to TRBJ1-5, with no clear D. The germline V gene encodes CDR1 MNHNS and CDR2 SASEGT. With 8 bases removed from V and 0 bases from J, the gap between germline ends came to 14 bases. This CDR3 has 15 residues. CDR3: CASLRADSSNQPQHF. In nucleotides, the CDR3 is TGTGCCAGCCTGCGAGCGGATAGTAGCAATCAGCCCCAGCATTTT.

This rearrangement joins TRBV7-2 to TRBJ1-2; possibly TRBD1 for D (5 bases). CDR1 is SGHTA, CDR2 FQGNSA, per germline. The CDR3 covers 13 residues. V was clipped by 1 base and J by 4 bases, with 7 bases between them. CDR3 sequence: CASSLVGTYGYTF. CDR3 coding DNA: TGTGCCAGCAGCTTAGTCGGGACCTATGGCTACACCTTC.

The chain joins TRBV5-6 to TRBJ2-7; tentatively, D is TRBD1 or TRBD2 (6 bases each). Trimming stripped 6 bases from V and 2 bases from J, with 12 bases between. This CDR3 comprises 13 residues. CDR1 is SGHDT, CDR2 YYEEEE, per germline. The CDR3 sequence: CASTRGLTYEQYF. CDR3 coding DNA: TGTGCCAGCACCCGGGGGCTAACCTACGAGCAGTACTTC.

This clone has only one observation. The V and J genes are TRBV7-2 and TRBJ2-3; D gene unclear. V shed 5 bases and J shed 1 base, with 10 bases lying between them. Germline CDR1 is SGHTA and CDR2 is FQGNSA. The CDR3 has 14 residues. The DNA of the CDR3 is TGTGCCAGCAGCCCCGGACCGCGCACAGATACGCAGTATTTT. Its protein product is CASSPGPRTDTQYF.

The chain combines TRBV5-6 with TRBJ2-2; possibly TRBD1 for D (5 bases). Trimming stripped 4 bases from V and 6 bases from J, with 16 bases between. CDR1 SGHDT and CDR2 YYEEEE come from the germline V gene. This CDR3 contains 15 residues. Written as DNA, the CDR3 is TGTGCCAGCAGCCCGGGTCTAGGGGCTGCCGGGGAGCTGTTTTTT. It yields the protein CASSPGLGAAGELFF.

V and J are TRBV28 and TRBJ1-2; D remains ambiguous. CDR1 and CDR2 (germline): MDHEN, SYDVKM. The CDR3 sequence is 11 residues long. Trimming stripped 4 bases from V and 8 bases from J, with 8 bases between. This CDR3 reads CASSSEEGYTF. The CDR3 nucleotides read TGTGCCAGCAGTTCCGAAGAGGGCTACACCTTC.

As DNA, the CDR3 is TGTGCCAGCAGCGATACAGGGCCCAACTATGGCTACACCTTC. Protein product: CASSDTGPNYGYTF. The chain links TRBV28 to TRBJ1-2; TRBD1 might be the D (6 bases). Germline-derived CDR1 and CDR2 are MDHEN and SYDVKM. The CDR3 is made up of 14 amino acids. V was pared by 6 bases and J by 2 bases, with 13 bases between.

Written as DNA, the CDR3 is TGTGCCAGCAGCCTCATTTTCAATTCACCCCTCCACTTT. Its protein is CASSLIFNSPLHF. The gene calls are TRBV7-3 and TRBJ1-6, with D unresolved. The length of the CDR3 is 13 residues. The V gene's germline CDR1 is SGHTA and CDR2 FQGTGA. V lost 5 bases and J 7 bases, leaving 9 bases between the germline ends.

The V gene is TRBV11-2, the J gene TRBJ1-5; TRBD1 is a possible D gene (5 bases). The length of the CDR3 is 14 residues. The germline V gene has CDR1 SGHAT and CDR2 FQNNGV. V gave up 6 bases and J gave up 6 bases, with 15 bases separating them. The CDR3 DNA is TGTGCCAGCAGTCCCGGGGGGTATGTTCAGCCCCAGCATTTT. It encodes CASSPGGYVQPQHF. Filled out from reference TRBV11-2 and TRBJ1-5, the complete variable domain reads EAGVAQSPRYKIIEKRQSVAFWCNPISGHATLYWYQQILGQGPKLLIQFQNNGVVDDSQLPKDRFSAERLKGVDSTLKIQPAKLEDSAVYLCASSPGGYVQPQHFGDGTRLSIL.

This clone was picked up one time. The chain couples TRBV27 to TRBJ2-7, with 8 bases that match TRBD1. Germline-derived CDR1 and CDR2 are MNHEY and SMNVEV (reference sequence). This CDR3 spans 14 amino acids. The V gene end was trimmed by 8 bases and the J gene end by 2 bases; junction bases not matched to a gene: 8. The CDR3 sequence: CASRPGGFPYEQYF. The CDR3 coding sequence is TGTGCCAGCCGGCCAGGGGGCTTTCCCTACGAGCAGTACTTC.

This CDR3 reads CASSPLSGSYNEQFF. The DNA of the CDR3 is TGTGCCAGCAGTCCCCTTAGCGGGAGCTACAATGAGCAGTTCTTC. The chain carries TRBV6-5 and TRBJ2-1; 9 positions match TRBD2. J was trimmed by 3 bases and V by 5 bases; bases with no gene match: 5. CDR1 and CDR2 from the germline V gene are MNHEY and SVGAGI. This CDR3 contains 15 residues.

The gene calls are TRBV5-4 and TRBJ1-3; 9 nucleotides agree with TRBD1. Trimming removed 0 bases from V and 8 bases from J; junction bases left unmatched: 6. Germline CDR1 reads SGHNT; CDR2 reads YYREEE (reference sequence). The length of the CDR3 is 15 residues. The CDR3 DNA is TGTGCCAGCAGCTTGGTGACAGGGGGTCAAGACACCATATATTTT. Residues: CASSLVTGGQDTIYF. The full variable domain, with the rest looked up from reference TRBV5-4 and TRBJ1-3, is ETGVTQSPTHLIKTRGQQVTLRCSSQSGHNTVSWYQQALGQGPQFIFQYYREEENGRGNFPPRFSGLQFPNYSSELNVNALELDDSALYLCASSLVTGGQDTIYFGEGSWLTVV.

This clone has only one observation. The chain links TRBV6-4 to TRBJ1-2, with 10 bases fitting TRBD1. With 5 bases clipped from V and 2 bases from J, the junction kept 5 bases outside the gene matches. The CDR3 runs 15 residues. Germline values: CDR1 MRHNA, CDR2 SNTAGT. The DNA for the CDR3 is TGTGCCAGCAGTCTATCGGGACAGGGGAACTATGGCTACACCTTC. The encoded protein is CASSLSGQGNYGYTF.

This rearrangement joins TRBV30 to TRBJ1-2; no reliable D call. The CDR3 sequence is 14 residues long. The V end lost 2 bases, the J end lost 8 bases, and 18 bases lay between the germline ends. Germline V gene sequence: CDR1 GTSNPN, CDR2 SVGIG (reference sequence). The CDR3 spells CAWSLEVGLFGYTF. The CDR3 DNA is TGTGCCTGGAGTCTCGAGGTGGGTCTATTCGGCTACACCTTC.

J is TRBJ1-1 and V is TRBV7-8, with D unclear. V was shortened by 4 bases and J by 6 bases, with 15 bases between the two germline ends. Per germline, CDR1 SGHVS and CDR2 FQNEAQ. This CDR3 has 14 amino acids. The CDR3 region has the DNA TGTGCCAGCAGCTACCAGGTGCGGGATTCTGAAGCTTTCTTT. Its protein is CASSYQVRDSEAFF.

This clone was seen a handful of times. The chain couples TRBV19 to TRBJ2-1; no clear D gene. Per the germline V gene, CDR1 is LNHDA and CDR2 is SQIVND (reference sequence). The CDR3 is made up of 13 amino acids. V was cut by 5 bases and J by 10 bases, with 15 bases left in between. The CDR3 DNA sequence: TGTGCCAGTAGTGCCGCCCGAGGAAGGGAGCAGTTCTTC. Residues: CASSAARGREQFF.

This clone appeared a single time. The V call is TRBV11-2, the J call TRBJ1-4; 10 bases align to TRBD1. Trimming at V came to 4 bases and at J to 7 bases, leaving 3 bases not matched to a gene. The CDR3 is 14 residues long. Germline CDR1 reads SGHAT; CDR2 reads FQNNGV. CDR3 in amino acids: CASSSGTGVEKLFF. CDR3 nucleotide sequence: TGTGCCAGCAGCTCCGGGACAGGGGTTGAAAAACTGTTTTTT.

This chain connects TRBV6-1 to TRBJ2-5, with TRBD1 matching over 11 bases. Germline V CDR1 and CDR2: MNHNS, SASEGT. V gave up 5 bases and J gave up 4 bases; unmatched junction bases: 3. CDR3 length equals 14 residues. The CDR3 nucleotides read TGTGCCAGCAGTAAGGACAGGGGGCCAGAGACCCAGTACTTC. It is translated as CASSKDRGPETQYF.

The chain recombines TRBV18 with TRBJ2-7; perhaps TRBD2 as D (6 bases). V lost 6 bases and J lost 4, with 16 bases in between. CDR1 is KGHSH, CDR2 LQKENI, per germline. The CDR3 spans 14 residues. The CDR3 loop reads CASSPGAASYEQYF. CDR3 in DNA: TGTGCCAGCTCCCCGGGAGCAGCCAGTTACGAGCAGTACTTC. Filled out from reference TRBV18 and TRBJ2-7, the complete variable domain reads NAGVMQNPRHLVRRRGQEARLRCSPMKGHSHVYWYRQLPEEGLKFMVYLQKENIIDESGMPKERFSAEFPKEGPSILRIQQVVRGDSAAYFCASSPGAASYEQYFGPGTRLTVT.

V and J are TRBV10-3 and TRBJ1-4; D gene unclear. V lost 2 bases and J lost 8, with 12 bases in between. The CDR3 is 14 residues long. The germline CDR1 and CDR2 sequences are ENHRY and SYGVKD. CDR3 protein: CAISEGQVGEKLFF. The DNA of the CDR3 is TGTGCCATCAGTGAGGGGCAGGTTGGGGAAAAACTGTTTTTT.

This rearrangement joins TRBV7-2 to TRBJ2-2; a possible D gene is TRBD2 (7 bases). Per germline, CDR1 SGHTA and CDR2 FQGNSA. The CDR3 length is 16 residues. V gave up 5 bases and J gave up 1 base, with 14 bases separating them. The CDR3 nucleotides read TGTGCCAGCAGCCTCCAAGGGGGGGTGAACACCGGGGAGCTGTTTTTT. It is translated as CASSLQGGVNTGELFF.

This chain links TRBV4-1 with TRBJ1-5; 10 bases are shared with TRBD1. Per germline, CDR1 MGHRA and CDR2 YSYEKL. Germline trimming cut 4 bases from V and 1 base from J; bases unmatched to any gene: 1. The CDR3 is made up of 15 amino acids. Written as DNA, the CDR3 is TGCGCCAGCAGCCGGGGACAGGGGAGCAATCAGCCCCAGCATTTT. It specifies CASSRGQGSNQPQHF.

This chain connects TRBV6-5 to TRBJ1-1, with TRBD1 matching 7 bases. The CDR3 extends over 12 amino acids. The germline V gene has CDR1 MNHEY and CDR2 SVGAGI. CDR3 DNA sequence: TGTGTGGCCGCCGGCAGGGGGACTGAAGCTTTCTTT. This translates into CVAAGRGTEAFF.

This chain connects TRBV6-9 to TRBJ1-1; 8 bases align to TRBD1. CDR1 MNHGY and CDR2 SVAAGI come from the germline V gene. This CDR3 comprises 14 residues. V lost 6 bases and J lost 1; bases outside the gene matches: 4. The CDR3 DNA sequence: TGTGCCAGCAGCCAAGGACAGGGGAACACTGAAGCTTTCTTT. It codes for CASSQGQGNTEAFF.

This clone was seen once. This chain links TRBV7-6 with TRBJ2-3; tentative D call: TRBD1 (6 bases). V was trimmed by 3 bases and J by 3 bases, leaving 10 bases between them. This CDR3 has 14 residues. Germline V lookup: CDR1 SGHVS, CDR2 FNYEAQ. The CDR3 DNA follows: TGTGCCAGCAGCTTGACCAGGGGAACAGATACGCAGTATTTT. Translation: CASSLTRGTDTQYF.

The gene calls are TRBV6-4 and TRBJ2-3, with TRBD1 matching over 9 bases. From germline, CDR1 is MRHNA and CDR2 SNTAGT. This CDR3 is 14 amino acids long. V gave up 10 bases and J gave up 2 bases; unmatched junction bases: 7. CDR3 bases: TGTGCCACCTCAGGGACAGGGACCACAGATACGCAGTATTTT. Translation gives CATSGTGTTDTQYF.

In its sample, this clone was seen once. The chain employs TRBV27 and TRBJ2-4, with 7 positions matching TRBD1. CDR1 is MNHEY, CDR2 SMNVEV, per germline (reference sequence). The CDR3 is 13 amino acids. J gave up 15 bases and V 0 bases, and 8 bases lay outside the gene matches. This chain's CDR3 is CASSLSGGGFWYF. The CDR3 DNA reads as TGTGCCAGCAGTTTATCAGGGGGCGGTTTTTGGTACTTC.

The J gene is TRBJ1-2, the V gene TRBV28; TRBD1 agrees at 11 bases. Trimming cost V 4 bases and J 4 bases; bases outside gene matches: 11. CDR3 length equals 17 residues. The germline V gene encodes CDR1 MDHEN and CDR2 SYDVKM. The CDR3 is CASSSPYGQGAAYGYTF. The CDR3 bases are TGTGCCAGCAGTTCCCCCTACGGACAGGGGGCTGCCTATGGCTACACCTTC.